Here is one TCR beta chain with its context. Each of the donors had 9 to 10 milliliters of peripheral blood drawn into EDTA-treated Vacutainer tubes. This record belongs to a study of blood T cells in healthy people across ages. Through a sample-barcoded 5' primer and a J-beta primer mix, a second PCR was run for 7 to 11 cycles. TCRdb re-analysed the 5' RACE reads in MiXCR, keeping a single row per CDR3 protein. The sample shows about 1.5 million distinct CDR3 sequences, roughly 43% of them seen only once. The ends were cut back, 0 bases at V and 1 base at J, with 14 bases in the middle. Germline V CDR1 and CDR2: GTSNPN, SVGIG (reference sequence). The CDR3 covers 16 residues.

Sequences were obtained from blood. J is TRBJ2-3 and V is TRBV30, with D perhaps matching TRBD1 or TRBD2 (5 bases each). This sequence originates from a woman between 18 and 30 years old in good health. The CDR3 region is CAWSVHGASGTDTQYF. CDR3 DNA: TGTGCCTGGAGTGTACACGGGGCAAGTGGCACAGATACGCAGTATTTT.